A selection of T cell receptor beta chains follows, all from one sample in a study of healthy donors' naive CD4 and CD8 T cells. TCRdb re-called the reads through MiXCR, storing one row per CDR3 protein. The sample records some 190,000 distinct CDR3 sequences, 65% to 80% being singletons. The sequencing sample was made of naive CD4+ and CD8+ T cells sorted from blood, pooled from several donors. The receptors originated from a pool of human donors in good health; the sample pools cells from several healthy donors. Both conserved end residues are part of each CDR3. A D gene is named only where the DNA matches it firmly. Only part of the rows carry a size: once, few, many, or a class if the clone is expanded.

j_call clone_size v_call d_call cdr3_aa cdr3_nt
TRBJ2-7 - TRBV11-2 TRBD2 CASSSGLAGVKHEQYF TGTGCCAGCAGCTCCGGACTAGCGGGAGTTAAACACGAGCAGTACTTC
TRBJ2-7 - TRBV29-1 TRBD1 CSVGRTGYGSAAYEQYF TGCAGCGTCGGCCGGACAGGGTACGGAAGTGCAGCCTACGAGCAGTACTTC
TRBJ2-3 once TRBV12-3/TRBV12-4 TRBD2 CASGLVLAGGSDTQYF TGTGCTAGTGGTTTGGTATTAGCGGGAGGTTCGGATACGCAGTATTTT
TRBJ2-7 once TRBV6-5 - CASSPGALYEQYF TGTGCCAGCAGTCCAGGAGCCCTATACGAGCAGTACTTC
TRBJ2-1 once TRBV19 - CASIESYGSSYNEQFF TGTGCCAGTATCGAATCCTACGGGAGCTCCTACAATGAGCAGTTCTTC
TRBJ1-2 - TRBV5-4 TRBD1 CASSLGDRGANYGYTF TGTGCCAGCAGCTTGGGGGACAGGGGGGCAAACTATGGCTACACCTTC
TRBJ2-1 - TRBV6-1 - CASSAPGRVAYNEQFF TGTGCCAGCAGCGCCCCCGGCAGGGTAGCCTACAATGAGCAGTTCTTC
TRBJ2-1 - TRBV20-1 - CSARDLRGNYNEQFF TGCAGTGCTAGAGATCTACGGGGGAACTACAATGAGCAGTTCTTC
TRBJ2-5 - TRBV30 TRBD2 CAWSRRAGQTQYF TGTGCCTGGAGTCGAAGAGCGGGACAGACCCAGTACTTC
TRBJ1-2 - TRBV4-2 TRBD1 CASSQADRTNYGYTF TGTGCCAGCAGCCAGGCGGACAGGACTAACTATGGCTACACCTTC
TRBJ2-1 - TRBV7-9 - CASSLTSGQPNNEQFF TGTGCCAGCAGCTTGACTTCGGGACAACCAAACAATGAGCAGTTCTTC
TRBJ1-5 - TRBV2 - CASSDQGGLVNQPQHF TGTGCCAGCAGTGACCAGGGAGGTCTGGTCAATCAGCCCCAGCATTTT
TRBJ2-1 - TRBV19 - CASTPGGILSYNEQFF TGTGCCAGTACCCCTGGCGGCATTCTCTCCTACAATGAGCAGTTCTTC
TRBJ2-5 - TRBV12-3/TRBV12-4 TRBD1 CASSGPGPGQQETQYF TGTGCCAGCAGCGGCCCGGGACCGGGACAGCAAGAGACCCAGTACTTC
TRBJ1-1 - TRBV7-8 - CASSPEGENTEAFF TGTGCCAGCAGCCCCGAGGGGGAGAACACTGAAGCTTTCTTT
TRBJ2-1 - TRBV29-1 - CSVTPETNEQFF TGCAGCGTGACCCCAGAGACCAATGAGCAGTTCTTC
TRBJ2-7 - TRBV30 TRBD1 CAWSGLGTGGEYEQYF TGTGCCTGGAGTGGACTGGGGACAGGGGGCGAGTACGAGCAGTACTTC
TRBJ2-5 - TRBV5-1 TRBD1 CASAGDRGETQYF TGCGCCAGCGCCGGGGACAGGGGAGAGACCCAGTACTTC
TRBJ2-5 - TRBV5-6 - CASSFPGASQETQYF TGTGCCAGCAGCTTTCCCGGGGCCAGCCAAGAGACCCAGTACTTC
TRBJ2-1 - TRBV6-5 - CASSYLVSGDEQFF TGTGCCAGCAGTTATTTAGTTTCGGGGGATGAGCAGTTCTTC
TRBJ2-7 few TRBV10-3 TRBD2 CAISENPSGTSYEQYF TGTGCCATCAGTGAAAACCCTAGCGGGACCTCCTACGAGCAGTACTTC
TRBJ2-7 - TRBV29-1 - CSVEDGSGNTYEQYF TGCAGCGTTGAAGATGGATCAGGGAACACCTACGAGCAGTACTTC
TRBJ1-1 - TRBV29-1 - CSVGSGYTEAFF TGCAGCGTTGGCAGTGGTTACACTGAAGCTTTCTTT
TRBJ2-1 - TRBV18 TRBD2 CASSPAGTSETYEQFF TGTGCCAGCTCACCCGCCGGGACTAGCGAGACCTATGAGCAGTTCTTC
TRBJ2-1 - TRBV19 - CASSTTTVPYNEQFF TGTGCCAGTAGTACCACGACTGTCCCCTACAATGAGCAGTTCTTC
TRBJ2-3 - TRBV2 TRBD1 CASSEAHGTGSTDTQYF TGTGCCAGCAGTGAAGCTCATGGGACAGGGAGCACAGATACGCAGTATTTT
TRBJ1-5 - TRBV30 - CAWARGGNQPQHF TGTGCCTGGGCACGGGGAGGCAATCAGCCCCAGCATTTT
TRBJ2-3 - TRBV27 TRBD1 CATSVEGAEDTQYF TGTGCCACCTCGGTCGAGGGGGCCGAAGATACGCAGTATTTT
TRBJ2-1 - TRBV19 - CASSIKLGYNEQFF TGTGCCAGTAGTATTAAGTTAGGGTACAATGAGCAGTTCTTC
TRBJ2-5 - TRBV6-2/TRBV6-3 - CASRSGTREPQETQYF TGTGCCAGCAGATCCGGGACTCGCGAACCTCAAGAGACCCAGTACTTC
TRBJ1-5 - TRBV5-1 - CASSIDWEGQPQHF TGCGCCAGCAGCATAGACTGGGAGGGACAGCCCCAGCATTTT
TRBJ1-3 - TRBV15 - CATKGGGNTIYF TGTGCCACCAAGGGAGGCGGAAACACCATATATTTT
TRBJ2-3 - TRBV29-1 - CSVDGLASTDTQYF TGCAGCGTTGATGGCCTAGCCTCCACAGATACGCAGTATTTT
TRBJ2-2 - TRBV6-6 TRBD1 CASSHRTGNTGELFF TGTGCCAGCAGCCACCGGACAGGCAACACCGGGGAGCTGTTTTTT
TRBJ2-4 - TRBV6-5 - CASNAGQRNIQYF TGTGCCAGCAACGCGGGACAGAGAAACATTCAGTACTTC
TRBJ2-7 - TRBV4-2 TRBD2 CASSQEGLAEYEQYF TGTGCCAGCAGCCAAGAAGGACTAGCGGAGTACGAGCAGTACTTC
TRBJ2-7 - TRBV6-2/TRBV6-3 - CASSYLGMVGPYEQYF TGTGCCAGCAGTTACCTGGGGATGGTGGGACCCTACGAGCAGTACTTC
TRBJ2-5 - TRBV24-1 - CATSDIRNHAETQYF TGTGCCACCAGTGATATTAGGAATCACGCAGAGACCCAGTACTTC
TRBJ2-1 - TRBV29-1 TRBD1 CSVIRDRGYNEQFF TGCAGCGTCATACGGGACAGGGGCTACAATGAGCAGTTCTTC